The rows below give T cell receptor beta chains drawn from one sample of a study of CD8 T cells in ankylosing spondylitis. TCRdb called the 5' RACE reads again in MiXCR, with one record for every CDR3 protein. The repertoire holds a few hundred thousand distinct CDR3 sequences, approximately 22% seen once, with approximately 14% in the top ten. The source material was blood, either unsorted or a sorted T cell fraction (not recorded which). The receptors were gathered from a male donor with ankylosing spondylitis or in good health (not recorded which). Both conserved end residues are part of each CDR3. A D gene is named only where the DNA matches it firmly. Where a row states a size, it is once, few, many or the class of an expanded clone; other rows omit it.

j_call: TRBJ2-4; clone_size: NA; d_call: NA; v_call: TRBV12-3/TRBV12-4; cdr3_aa: CASTRSSHDIQYF; cdr3_nt: TGTGCCAGCACTAGGTCGTCTCACGACATTCAGTACTTC
j_call: TRBJ1-4; clone_size: few; d_call: NA; v_call: TRBV12-3/TRBV12-4; cdr3_aa: CASSWGKKLFF; cdr3_nt: TGTGCCAGCAGTTGGGGGAAAAAACTGTTTTTT
j_call: TRBJ2-1; clone_size: many; d_call: TRBD2; v_call: TRBV27; cdr3_aa: CASSPGTSGGNEQFF; cdr3_nt: TGTGCCAGCAGTCCCGGGACTAGCGGGGGTAATGAGCAGTTCTTC
j_call: TRBJ1-4; clone_size: few; d_call: TRBD1; v_call: TRBV29-1; cdr3_aa: CSAGTGVGTNEKLFF; cdr3_nt: TGCAGCGCTGGGACAGGGGTGGGAACTAATGAAAAACTGTTTTTT
j_call: TRBJ1-5; clone_size: few; d_call: TRBD1; v_call: TRBV11-2; cdr3_aa: CASSGDRENSNQPQHF; cdr3_nt: TGTGCCAGCAGTGGGGACAGGGAGAATAGCAATCAGCCCCAGCATTTT
j_call: TRBJ2-7; clone_size: NA; d_call: NA; v_call: TRBV5-1; cdr3_aa: CASSLVVLQGKDEQYF; cdr3_nt: TGCGCCAGCAGCTTGGTGGTTCTGCAGGGTAAGGACGAGCAGTACTTC
j_call: TRBJ2-1; clone_size: NA; d_call: NA; v_call: TRBV5-5; cdr3_aa: CASSLGRSGHGEQFF; cdr3_nt: TGTGCCAGCAGCTTGGGTCGGAGCGGACATGGTGAGCAGTTCTTC
j_call: TRBJ2-2; clone_size: NA; d_call: TRBD2; v_call: TRBV4-1; cdr3_aa: CASSQDLVAGASTGELFF; cdr3_nt: TGCGCCAGCAGCCAAGATCTGGTAGCGGGGGCTAGTACCGGGGAGCTGTTTTTT
j_call: TRBJ2-2; clone_size: NA; d_call: NA; v_call: TRBV24-1; cdr3_aa: CATSDFKSGTPANTGELFF; cdr3_nt: TGTGCCACCAGTGATTTTAAATCCGGGACACCAGCGAACACCGGGGAGCTGTTTTTT
j_call: TRBJ2-1; clone_size: few; d_call: NA; v_call: TRBV14; cdr3_aa: CASSHYRGGNNEQFF; cdr3_nt: TGTGCCAGCAGCCACTACAGGGGGGGGAACAATGAGCAGTTCTTC
j_call: TRBJ2-5; clone_size: NA; d_call: TRBD2; v_call: TRBV7-2; cdr3_aa: CASSGGGDQYF; cdr3_nt: TGTGCCAGCAGCGGGGGGGGTGACCAGTACTTC
j_call: TRBJ2-1; clone_size: NA; d_call: NA; v_call: TRBV29-1; cdr3_aa: CSVEPGVGNEQFF; cdr3_nt: TGCAGCGTTGAGCCGGGGGTGGGCAATGAGCAGTTCTTC
j_call: TRBJ2-6; clone_size: NA; d_call: NA; v_call: TRBV5-5; cdr3_aa: CASSLLGQANVLTF; cdr3_nt: TGTGCCAGCAGCTTGTTGGGACAGGCCAACGTCCTGACTTTC
j_call: TRBJ2-7; clone_size: NA; d_call: TRBD1; v_call: TRBV20-1; cdr3_aa: CSARVGGWSYEQYF; cdr3_nt: TGCAGTGCTAGAGTAGGGGGCTGGTCCTACGAGCAGTACTTC
j_call: TRBJ2-2; clone_size: NA; d_call: NA; v_call: TRBV9; cdr3_aa: CASSAPTGTGELFF; cdr3_nt: TGTGCCAGCAGCGCCCCGACCGGGACAGGGGAGCTGTTTTTT
j_call: TRBJ2-1; clone_size: NA; d_call: TRBD2; v_call: TRBV27; cdr3_aa: CASSLSTSGNNEQFF; cdr3_nt: TGTGCCAGCAGTTTATCTACTAGCGGAAACAATGAGCAGTTCTTC